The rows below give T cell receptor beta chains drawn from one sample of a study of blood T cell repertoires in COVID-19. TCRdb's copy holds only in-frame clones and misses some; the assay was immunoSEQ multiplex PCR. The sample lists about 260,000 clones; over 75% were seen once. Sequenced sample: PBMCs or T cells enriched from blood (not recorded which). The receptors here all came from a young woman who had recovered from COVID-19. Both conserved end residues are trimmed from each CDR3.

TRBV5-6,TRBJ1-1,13,ASSLPGRVNTEAF
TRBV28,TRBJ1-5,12,ASSLSGSFQPQH
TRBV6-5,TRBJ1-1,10,ASSRGQTEAF
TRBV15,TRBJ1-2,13,ATTAGTAFNYGYT
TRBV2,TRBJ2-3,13,ASSVTSGGTDTQY
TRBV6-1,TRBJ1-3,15,ASSGINRGLSGNTIY
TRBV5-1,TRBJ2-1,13,ASSHGDREYNEQF
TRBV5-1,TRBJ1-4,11,ASKRDRGEKLF
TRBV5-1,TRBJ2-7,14,ASSLADGTGLYEQY
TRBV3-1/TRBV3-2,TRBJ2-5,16,ASSPRLAGEGLRETQY
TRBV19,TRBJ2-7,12,ASSIDRQGSGQY
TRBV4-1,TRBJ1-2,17,ASSQGPVQMGHPNYGYT
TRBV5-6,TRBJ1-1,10,ASSLRRTEAF
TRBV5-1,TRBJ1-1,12,ASARRAGGTEAF
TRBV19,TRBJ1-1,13,ASSIEYWGGTEAF
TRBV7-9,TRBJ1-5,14,ASSLAPGPGGQPQH
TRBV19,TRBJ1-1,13,ASSIRRTGGTEAF
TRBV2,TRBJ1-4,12,ASSERRVNEKLF
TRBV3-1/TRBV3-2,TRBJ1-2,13,ASSQDEGGSHGYT
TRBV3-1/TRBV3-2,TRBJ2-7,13,ASSQGAGKGYEQY
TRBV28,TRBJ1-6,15,ASSLWGGAPSNSPLH
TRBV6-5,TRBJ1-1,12,ASSYLQGNTEAF
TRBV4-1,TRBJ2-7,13,ASSQEGQGNYEQY
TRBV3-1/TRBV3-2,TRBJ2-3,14,ASSLRTSGGTDTQY
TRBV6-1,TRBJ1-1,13,ASSEEFTVNTEAF
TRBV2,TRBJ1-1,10,ASSQLQRGAF
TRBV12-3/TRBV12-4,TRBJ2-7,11,ASSRTSYYEQY
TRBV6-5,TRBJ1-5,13,ASRAAGYSNQPQH
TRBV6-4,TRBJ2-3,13,ASSDGAATTDTQY
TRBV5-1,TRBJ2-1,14,ASSPLGGPLYNEQF
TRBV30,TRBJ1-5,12,AWSGGQGDQPQH
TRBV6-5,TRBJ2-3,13,ASSYRGGFTDTQY
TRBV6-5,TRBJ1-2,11,ASRPGQGGGYT
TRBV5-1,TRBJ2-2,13,ASSSLRANTGELF
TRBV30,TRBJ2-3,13,AWSSGQGFADTQY
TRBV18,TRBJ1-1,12,ASSPGGARTEAF
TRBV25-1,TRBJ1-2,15,ASSEYFPGTREYGYT
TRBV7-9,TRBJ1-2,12,ASSPIGTGDGYT
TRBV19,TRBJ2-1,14,ASSYGPGQGSNEQF
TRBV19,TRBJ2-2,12,ASSIGVNTGELF
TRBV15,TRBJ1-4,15,ATSSVRSGTENEKLF
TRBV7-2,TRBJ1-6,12,ASIPGTLNSPLH
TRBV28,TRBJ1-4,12,ASSFRPLGEKLF
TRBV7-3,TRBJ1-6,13,ASSLTGAYNSPLH
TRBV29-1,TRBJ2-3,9,SVVLTDTQY
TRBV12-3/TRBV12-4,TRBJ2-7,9,ASSFRAEQY
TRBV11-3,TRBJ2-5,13,ASSLAPGARETQY